A single sample gave rise to the 21 T cell receptor beta chains below, sequenced in a study of blood T cell repertoires in COVID-19. Profiled with immunoSEQ multiplex PCR; TCRdb holds only in-frame clones, not every one. Of fewer than 350,000 clones listed, approximately 86% are singletons. Sample: peripheral blood. These receptors were taken from a man aged 18 to 30 with active or convalescent COVID-19.

CDR3 coding DNA: TGTGCCAGCAGTTACTCTTACAGGGACCCAGACACTGAAGCTTTCTTT. Its translation is CASSYSYRDPDTEAFF. The genes are TRBV6-2 or TRBV6-3 and TRBJ1-1, with a tentative D call TRBD1 (6 bases). Trimming removed 0 bases from V and 3 bases from J, with 14 bases in between. Germline assignment: CDR1 MNHEY and CDR2 SVGEGT. The CDR3 is made up of 16 amino acids.

This clone is a singleton in its sample. J is TRBJ1-2 and V is TRBV6-5; TRBD1 is a possible D gene (5 bases). This CDR3 is built from 16 residues. V dropped 3 bases and J dropped 5 bases, with 19 bases sitting between them. Per the germline V gene, CDR1 is MNHEY and CDR2 is SVGAGI. Written as DNA, the CDR3 is TGTGCCAGCAGTTATTCTGACAGAGGCAACGGGTATGGCTACACCTTC. It yields the protein CASSYSDRGNGYGYTF.

The chain uses TRBV27 and TRBJ1-1; perhaps TRBD1 as D (6 bases). Germline V gene data show CDR1 as MNHEY and CDR2 as SMNVEV (reference sequence). V was cut by 2 bases and J by 0 bases, with 13 bases left in between. The CDR3 is 16 residues long. DNA of the CDR3: TGTGCCAGCAGTTTAGGGGCAGGGGTCATGAACACTGAAGCTTTCTTT. Translated: CASSLGAGVMNTEAFF.

The chain is built from TRBV6-2 or TRBV6-3 and TRBJ2-7; 7 nucleotides align to TRBD1. The CDR3 consists of 16 residues. The V and J ends lost 3 bases and 6 bases, in that order; junction bases with no gene match: 14. Germline CDR1 reads MNHEY; CDR2 reads SVGEGT. The CDR3 loop is CASSYPPTGFRAEQYF. The CDR3 DNA follows: TGTGCCAGCAGTTATCCCCCGACAGGGTTTAGGGCCGAGCAGTACTTC.

The gene calls are TRBV27 and TRBJ2-7, with 9 bases lining up with TRBD1. This CDR3 has 15 amino acids. CDR1 is MNHEY and CDR2 is SMNVEV in the germline V gene (reference sequence). V lost 6 bases, J lost 5 bases, and 11 bases stayed unmatched. The CDR3 DNA is TGTGCCAGCAGCCCCAGGTGGGACAGGGTTGACGAGCAGTACTTC. It encodes CASSPRWDRVDEQYF.

The chain joins TRBV5-1 to TRBJ1-2, with D maybe TRBD1 (5 bases). The V and J ends lost 3 bases and 8 bases respectively, with 11 bases between them. The CDR3 sequence is 12 residues long. Germline loops: CDR1 SGHRS, CDR2 YFSETQ. CDR3 in DNA: TGCGCCAGCAGCTGGGGGGACGGAGGCTACACCTTC. Translated: CASSWGDGGYTF.

The CDR3 sequence is CASSARQGSYTGELFF. In nucleotides, the CDR3 is TGTGCCAGCAGCGCGAGACAGGGGTCCTACACCGGGGAGCTGTTTTTT. The chain has TRBV9 and TRBJ2-2, with 8 bases identical to TRBD1. From germline, CDR1 is SGDLS and CDR2 YYNGEE. V lost 3 bases and J lost 3; bases outside the gene matches: 7. The CDR3 extends over 16 amino acids.

The chain couples TRBV11-2 to TRBJ1-2, with no clear D. CDR1 and CDR2 (germline): SGHAT, FQNNGV. The length of the CDR3 is 14 residues. Trimming took 5 bases from V and 0 from J, leaving 10 bases between them. The CDR3 here is CASSPPGANYGYTF. For the CDR3, the DNA is TGTGCCAGCAGCCCCCCGGGAGCTAACTATGGCTACACCTTC.

The chain joins TRBV18 to TRBJ1-2; 7 positions agree with TRBD1. The CDR3 length is 15 residues. With 6 bases clipped from V and 4 bases from J, the junction kept 11 bases outside the gene matches. Looked up from germline, CDR1 is KGHSH and CDR2 is LQKENI. Here the CDR3 DNA reads TGTGCCAGCTCTCTACGACAGGGCGAAGGCTATGGCTACACCTTC. The encoded protein is CASSLRQGEGYGYTF.

This clone has a single count. The chain links TRBV5-8 to TRBJ1-1; D gene unclear. CDR3 size: 12 residues. The germline CDR1 and CDR2 sequences are SGHTS and YDEGEE. V lost 2 bases and J lost 4, with 6 bases in between. The CDR3 region has the DNA TGTGCCAGCAGCTTTCAGGTCACTGAAGCTTTCTTT. The encoded protein is CASSFQVTEAFF. Looking up the rest from reference TRBV5-8 and TRBJ1-1 gives the full variable domain: EAGVTQSPTHLIKTRGQQATLRCSPISGHTSVYWYQQALGLGLQFLLWYDEGEERNRGNFPPRFSGRQFPNYSSELNVNALELEDSALYLCASSFQVTEAFFGQGTRLTVV.

This clone has more than one count but fewer than ten. The chain carries TRBV10-1 and TRBJ2-7, with TRBD1 as a possible D gene (6 bases). Trimming took 5 bases from V and 3 from J, leaving 11 bases between them. CDR3 length: 13 amino acids. Germline CDR1 reads WNHNN; CDR2 reads SYGVQD (reference sequence). The CDR3 region is CASSPGVGYEQYF. The CDR3 nucleotides are TGCGCCAGCAGTCCAGGGGTAGGCTACGAGCAGTACTTC.

The genes are TRBV2 and TRBJ2-4, with 14 bases identical to TRBD2. Germline CDR1 and CDR2: SNHLY and FYNNEI. CDR3 size: 15 residues. V gave up 6 bases and J gave up 9 bases; unmatched junction bases: 7. The CDR3, as DNA: TGTGCCAGCAGGGAGGGGACTAGCGGGGGCCTCATTCAGTACTTC. Its protein product is CASREGTSGGLIQYF.

This chain uses TRBV19 with TRBJ1-6; possible D gene TRBD1, 6 bases. CDR3 length: 13 residues. The V and J ends lost 5 bases and 10 bases respectively, with 12 bases between them. Germline assignment: CDR1 LNHDA and CDR2 SQIVND (reference sequence). DNA of the CDR3: TGTGCCAGTAGTCTACCGGACAGATCACCCCTCCACTTT. Translation: CASSLPDRSPLHF.

V gene TRBV6-5 combines with J gene TRBJ1-1; no firm D call. Trimming took off 0 bases at V and 0 bases at J, with 8 bases between the two ends. This CDR3 spans 15 amino acids. Germline V gene sequence: CDR1 MNHEY, CDR2 SVGAGI. The CDR3 is CASSYSGGLNTEAFF. CDR3 nucleotide sequence: TGTGCCAGCAGTTACTCGGGAGGCCTGAACACTGAAGCTTTCTTT.

This clone is a singleton in its sample. The J gene is TRBJ1-1, the V gene TRBV3-1 (or the pseudogene TRBV3-2); D is unclear. Germline-derived CDR1 and CDR2 are LGHDT and YNNKEL (reference sequence). Trimming pared 1 base from V and 11 bases from J, leaving 14 bases between. The CDR3 has 13 amino acids. For the CDR3, the DNA is TGTGCCAGCAGCCAAGTCCCCCGGGTCACGGCTTTCTTT. The encoded protein is CASSQVPRVTAFF.

The count of this clone is one. This CDR3 reads CASSPGDRVGGYTF. The CDR3 coding sequence is TGTGCCAGCAGTCCCGGGGACAGGGTTGGCGGCTACACCTTC. The chain is built from TRBV27 and TRBJ1-2, with TRBD1 identical over 9 bases. Germline V gene data show CDR1 as MNHEY and CDR2 as SMNVEV (reference sequence). The CDR3 is 14 amino acids. J was trimmed by 8 bases and V by 5 bases; bases with no gene match: 9.

J is TRBJ1-4 and V is TRBV15; D not certain. This CDR3 contains 13 residues. Between the trimmed V and J ends, which lost 4 bases and 3 bases, there was a span of 6 bases. Germline CDR1 reads LNHNV; CDR2 reads YYDKDF (reference sequence). The CDR3 coding sequence is TGTGCCACCAGCAACGAGCCTAATGAAAAACTGTTTTTT. Protein sequence: CATSNEPNEKLFF.

The chain joins TRBV6-2 or TRBV6-3 to TRBJ2-1; TRBD2 matches at 9 bases. Germline values: CDR1 MNHEY, CDR2 SVGEGT. This CDR3 comprises 16 residues. Trimming removed 5 bases from V and 7 bases from J; junction bases left unmatched: 12. The CDR3 loop reads CASSPPGAGGLNEQFF. DNA for the CDR3: TGTGCCAGCAGTCCCCCCGGAGCGGGGGGATTGAATGAGCAGTTCTTC.

The genes are TRBV27 and TRBJ1-1, with D hard to call. CDR3 length equals 14 residues. The ends were cut back, 3 bases at V and 4 bases at J, with 12 bases in the middle. Germline V gene lookup returns CDR1 MNHEY and CDR2 SMNVEV (reference sequence). CDR3 nucleotide sequence: TGTGCCAGCAGTTTTTGGCAGTCGGGCACTGAAGCTTTCTTT. Encoded protein: CASSFWQSGTEAFF.

The rearrangement joins TRBV7-8 to TRBJ1-5, with TRBD1 as a possible D gene (5 bases). The length of the CDR3 is 13 residues. Germline assignment: CDR1 SGHVS and CDR2 FQNEAQ. V gave up 3 bases and J gave up 7 bases, with 10 bases separating them. The CDR3 DNA follows: TGTGCCAGCAGCTTCGGCAGGGCGCAGCCCCAGCATTTT. Translated: CASSFGRAQPQHF.

J is TRBJ1-1 and V is TRBV7-3, with D possibly matching TRBD1 (5 bases). Trimming left V 4 bases short and J 4 bases short, with 10 bases between. CDR1 is SGHTA and CDR2 is FQGTGA in the germline V gene. The CDR3 covers 13 residues. CDR3 nucleotide sequence: TGTGCCAGCAGCTCTTATAGGGGCACTGAAGCTTTCTTT. This encodes CASSSYRGTEAFF.